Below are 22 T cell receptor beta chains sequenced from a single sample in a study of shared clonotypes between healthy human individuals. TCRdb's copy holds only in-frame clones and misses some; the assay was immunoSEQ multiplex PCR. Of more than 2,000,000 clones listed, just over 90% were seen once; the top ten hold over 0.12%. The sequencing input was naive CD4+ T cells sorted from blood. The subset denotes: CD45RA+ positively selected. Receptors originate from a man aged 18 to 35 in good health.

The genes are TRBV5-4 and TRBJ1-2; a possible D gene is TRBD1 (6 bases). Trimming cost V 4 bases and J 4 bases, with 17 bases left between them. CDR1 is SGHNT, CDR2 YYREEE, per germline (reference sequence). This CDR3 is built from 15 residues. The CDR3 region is CASSNPQGLLYGYTF. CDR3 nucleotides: TGTGCCAGCAGCAACCCACAGGGCCTCCTCTATGGCTACACCTTC.

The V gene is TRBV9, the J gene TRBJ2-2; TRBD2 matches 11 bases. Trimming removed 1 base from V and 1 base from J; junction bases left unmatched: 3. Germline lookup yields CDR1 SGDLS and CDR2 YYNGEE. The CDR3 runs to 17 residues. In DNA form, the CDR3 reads TGTGCCAGCAGCGTATTAGCGGGAGGGGTGAACACCGGGGAGCTGTTTTTT. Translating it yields CASSVLAGGVNTGELFF.

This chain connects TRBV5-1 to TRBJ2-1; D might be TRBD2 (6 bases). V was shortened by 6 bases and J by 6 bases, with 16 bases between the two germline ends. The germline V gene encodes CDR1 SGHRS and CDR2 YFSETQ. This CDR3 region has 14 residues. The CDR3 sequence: CASIPSGVGNEQFF. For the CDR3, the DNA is TGCGCCAGCATCCCTTCGGGGGTCGGCAATGAGCAGTTCTTC.

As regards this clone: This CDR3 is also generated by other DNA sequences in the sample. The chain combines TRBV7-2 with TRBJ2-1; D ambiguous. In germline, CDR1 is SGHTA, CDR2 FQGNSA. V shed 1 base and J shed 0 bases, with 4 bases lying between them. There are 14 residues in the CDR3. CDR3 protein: CASSLESSYNEQFF. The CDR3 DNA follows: TGTGCCAGCAGCTTAGAGTCCTCCTACAATGAGCAGTTCTTC.

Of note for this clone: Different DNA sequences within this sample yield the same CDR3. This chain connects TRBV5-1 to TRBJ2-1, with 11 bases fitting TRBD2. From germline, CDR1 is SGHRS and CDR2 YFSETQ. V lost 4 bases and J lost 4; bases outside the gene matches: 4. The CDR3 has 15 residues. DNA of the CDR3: TGCGCCAGCAGCCCTAGCGGGGGGCCTTACAATGAGCAGTTCTTC. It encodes CASSPSGGPYNEQFF.

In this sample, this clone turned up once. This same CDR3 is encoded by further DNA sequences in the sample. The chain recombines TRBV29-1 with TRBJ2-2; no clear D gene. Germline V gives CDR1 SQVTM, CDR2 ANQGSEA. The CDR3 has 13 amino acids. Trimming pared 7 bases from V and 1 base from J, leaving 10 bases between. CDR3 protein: CSALTGNTGELFF. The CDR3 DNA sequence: TGCAGCGCCCTGACTGGGAACACCGGGGAGCTGTTTTTT.

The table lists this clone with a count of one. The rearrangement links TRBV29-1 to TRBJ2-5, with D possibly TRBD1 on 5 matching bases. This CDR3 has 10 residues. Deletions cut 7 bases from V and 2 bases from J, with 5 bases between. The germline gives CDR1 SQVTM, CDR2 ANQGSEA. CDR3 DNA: TGCAGCGGACAGCAAGAGACCCAGTACTTC. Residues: CSGQQETQYF.

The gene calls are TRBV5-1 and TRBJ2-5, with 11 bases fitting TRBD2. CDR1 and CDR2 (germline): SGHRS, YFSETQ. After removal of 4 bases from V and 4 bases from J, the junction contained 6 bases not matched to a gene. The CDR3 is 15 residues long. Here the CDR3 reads CASSHTSGSGETQYF. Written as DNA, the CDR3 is TGCGCCAGCAGCCATACTAGCGGGAGCGGAGAGACCCAGTACTTC.

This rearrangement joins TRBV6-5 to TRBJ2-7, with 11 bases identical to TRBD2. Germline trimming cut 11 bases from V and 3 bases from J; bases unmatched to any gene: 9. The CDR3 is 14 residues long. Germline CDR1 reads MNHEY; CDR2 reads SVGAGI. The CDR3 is CASLSLAGDYEQYF. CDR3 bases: TGTGCCTCCCTGTCACTAGCGGGAGACTACGAGCAGTACTTC.

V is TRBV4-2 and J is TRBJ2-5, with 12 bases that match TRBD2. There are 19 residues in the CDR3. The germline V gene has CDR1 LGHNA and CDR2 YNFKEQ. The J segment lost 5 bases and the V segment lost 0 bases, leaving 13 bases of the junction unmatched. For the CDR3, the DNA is TGTGCCAGCAGCCAAGACCCTAGCGGGGGGGCCGGGACCTCGGAGACCCAGTACTTC. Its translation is CASSQDPSGGAGTSETQYF.

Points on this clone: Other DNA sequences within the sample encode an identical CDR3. In nucleotides, the CDR3 is TGTGCCAGCAGCGGACAAGGAGGAGAGACCCAGTACTTC. This sequence encodes CASSGQGGETQYF. This chain joins TRBV6-1 and TRBJ2-5, with D perhaps matching TRBD1 or TRBD2 (5 bases each). Trimming stripped 6 bases from V and 4 bases from J, with 12 bases between. Germline CDR1 reads MNHNS; CDR2 reads SASEGT. The CDR3 spans 13 residues.

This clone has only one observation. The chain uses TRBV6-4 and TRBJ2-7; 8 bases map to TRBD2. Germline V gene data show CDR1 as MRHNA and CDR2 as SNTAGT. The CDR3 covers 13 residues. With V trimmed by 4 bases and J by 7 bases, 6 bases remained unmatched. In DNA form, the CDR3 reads TGTGCCAGCAGTGCCGGTGTAGCGGGGGAGCAGTACTTC. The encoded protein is CASSAGVAGEQYF.

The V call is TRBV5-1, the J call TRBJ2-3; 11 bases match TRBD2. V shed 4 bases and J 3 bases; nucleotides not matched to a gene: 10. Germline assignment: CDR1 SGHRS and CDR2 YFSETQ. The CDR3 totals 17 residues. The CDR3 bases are TGCGCCAGCAGCAGTGGGCAGGGACTAGCGGTGACAGATACGCAGTATTTT. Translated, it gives CASSSGQGLAVTDTQYF.

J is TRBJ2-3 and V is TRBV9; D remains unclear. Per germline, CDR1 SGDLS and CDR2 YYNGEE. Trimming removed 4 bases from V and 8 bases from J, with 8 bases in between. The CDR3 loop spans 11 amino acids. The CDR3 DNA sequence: TGTGCCAGCAGCTACAAAGGTACGCAGTATTTT. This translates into CASSYKGTQYF.

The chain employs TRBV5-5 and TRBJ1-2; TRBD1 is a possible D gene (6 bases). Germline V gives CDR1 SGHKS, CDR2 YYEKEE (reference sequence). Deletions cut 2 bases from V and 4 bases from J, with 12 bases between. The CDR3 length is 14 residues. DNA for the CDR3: TGTGCCAGCAGCTTAATGGGGGCTGGCTATGGCTACACCTTC. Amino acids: CASSLMGAGYGYTF. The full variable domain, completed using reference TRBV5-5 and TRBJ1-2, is DAGVTQSPTHLIKTRGQQVTLRCSPISGHKSVSWYQQVLGQGPQFIFQYYEKEERGRGNFPDRFSARQFPNYSSELNVNALLLGDSALYLCASSLMGAGYGYTFGSGTRLTVV.

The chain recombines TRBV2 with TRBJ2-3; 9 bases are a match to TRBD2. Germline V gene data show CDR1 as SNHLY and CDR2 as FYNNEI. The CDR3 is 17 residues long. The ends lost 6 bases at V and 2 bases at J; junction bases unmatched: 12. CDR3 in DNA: TGTGCCAGCAGCTACCTCCGGAGCGGGGGGATCACAGATACGCAGTATTTT. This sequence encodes CASSYLRSGGITDTQYF.

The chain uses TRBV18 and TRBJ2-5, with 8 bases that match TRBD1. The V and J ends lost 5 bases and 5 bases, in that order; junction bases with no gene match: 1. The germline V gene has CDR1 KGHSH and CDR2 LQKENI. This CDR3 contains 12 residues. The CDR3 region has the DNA TGTGCCAGCTCAGGGACAGGCGAGACCCAGTACTTC. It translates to CASSGTGETQYF.

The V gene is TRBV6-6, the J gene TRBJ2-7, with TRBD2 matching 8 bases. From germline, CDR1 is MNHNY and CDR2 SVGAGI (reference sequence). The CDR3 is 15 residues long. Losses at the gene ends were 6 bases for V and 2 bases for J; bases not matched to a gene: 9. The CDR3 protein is CASSTSGRGAYEQYF. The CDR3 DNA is TGTGCCAGCAGCACAAGCGGGCGGGGGGCCTACGAGCAGTACTTC.

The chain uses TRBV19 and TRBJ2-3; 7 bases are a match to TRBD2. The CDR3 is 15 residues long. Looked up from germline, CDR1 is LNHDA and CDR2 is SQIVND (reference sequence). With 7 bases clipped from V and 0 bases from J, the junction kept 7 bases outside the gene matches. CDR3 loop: CASTLMGGSTDTQYF. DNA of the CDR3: TGTGCCAGTACCCTCATGGGGGGGAGCACAGATACGCAGTATTTT.

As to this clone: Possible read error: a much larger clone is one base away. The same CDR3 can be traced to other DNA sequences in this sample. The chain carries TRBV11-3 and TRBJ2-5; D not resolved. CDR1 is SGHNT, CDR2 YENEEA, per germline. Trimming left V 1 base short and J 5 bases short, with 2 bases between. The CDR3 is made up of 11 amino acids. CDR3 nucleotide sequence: TGTGCCAGCAGCTTAGGTGAGACCCAGTACTTC. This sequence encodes CASSLGETQYF.

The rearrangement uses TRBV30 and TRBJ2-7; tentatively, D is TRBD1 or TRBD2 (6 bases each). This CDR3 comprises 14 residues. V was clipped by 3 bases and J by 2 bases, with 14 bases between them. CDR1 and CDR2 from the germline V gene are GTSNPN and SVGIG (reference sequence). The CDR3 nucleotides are TGTGCCTGGAGCCGCGGAGGGGGGACCTACGAGCAGTACTTC. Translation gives CAWSRGGGTYEQYF.

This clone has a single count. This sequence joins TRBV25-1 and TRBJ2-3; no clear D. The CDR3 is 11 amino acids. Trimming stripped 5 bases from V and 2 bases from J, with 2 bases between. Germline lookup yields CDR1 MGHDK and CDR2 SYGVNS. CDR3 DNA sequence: TGTGCCAGCAGTTTCACAGATACGCAGTATTTT. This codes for CASSFTDTQYF.